This TCR beta chain was identified in a study of T cells in Graves' hyperthyroidism and ophthalmopathy. Study outcomes and limitations: Blood also held most thyroid clonotypes expanded beyond 0.001.

Uncontrolled infection, other autoimmune disease, pregnancy or lactation barred patients from enrollment. Turning to this clonotype: Its antigen is currently unknown.

Authors of the study amplified TCR beta CDR3 regions from RNA transcripts. The HTBI primer set was used in a first-round RT-PCR of the TCR CDR3. Using its own MiXCR run on the multiplex PCR reads, TCRdb lists one record per CDR3 protein. Of hundreds of thousands of distinct CDR3 sequences listed, over 15% are singletons. This CDR3 has 15 residues. Trimming pared 5 bases from V and 4 bases from J, leaving 17 bases between. Germline V CDR1 and CDR2: LNHDA, SQIVND (reference sequence). This chain connects TRBV19 to TRBJ1-2; tentative D call: TRBD1 (5 bases). The sequence came from a woman aged 18-29 years with Graves' hyperthyroidism. Sequenced sample: blood. The CDR3 DNA sequence: TGTGCCAGTAGTCCCTCCCCCTCAGGGAGCTATGGCTACACCTTC. This encodes CASSPSPSGSYGYTF.